This note documents a single TCR beta chain sequence. Its antigen is not identified. Use of 60 Vbeta and 13 Jbeta primers characterized the PCR. The data were produced by immunoSEQ multiplex PCR, yet TCRdb's version contains in-frame clones alone and is incomplete. The table includes about 94,000 clones, around 66% detected once. The record originates from a study of cytomegalovirus exposure and HLA in healthy donors. Overall study context: Genotyping of roughly 400 donors showed that roughly 80% belonged to the Caucasian-associated ancestry cluster. Study conclusions and caveats: Other equally common chains were less clonally expanded than HLA-associated TCR beta chains, a later analysis showed. According to reports, the classifier identified cytomegalovirus status with high specificity and sensitivity.

The CDR3 is 15 residues long. V was trimmed by 4 bases and J by 2 bases, leaving 13 bases between them. Germline lookup yields CDR1 LNHDA and CDR2 SQIVND (reference sequence). The TCR originated in a young man in good health and CMV-seronegative. This chain joins TRBV19 and TRBJ2-3; D not certain. Specimen: PBMCs. The CDR3 reads CASSNGFRHTDTQYF. The CDR3 region has the DNA TGTGCCAGTAGTAACGGGTTCCGGCACACAGATACGCAGTATTTT.